A single T cell receptor (beta chain) is shown here with its context. What it binds is not known. The entry originates in a study of Ad26.COV2.S vaccination and SARS-CoV-2 variants. Study as a whole: Vaccine-arm donor from the placebo-controlled COV1001 Ad26.COV2.S trial. Whole-study findings and limits: Vaccine recipients posted higher spike-specific TCR breadth than their placebo counterparts. The TCR-based breadth and depth measures might underestimate overall T cell responses.

Libraries were prepared by immunoSEQ multiplex PCR; TCRdb keeps only in-frame clonotypes and omits some of them. The sample yields 350,000 to 450,000 clones, approximately 84% seen once. The treatment is: roughly 19 received Ad26.COV2.S at low or high dose, single or two shots; several received placebo; per-sample allocation not given. After the first vaccine or placebo injection, samples were drawn on day 63. Specimen: peripheral blood, collected in a trial of Ad26.COV2.S vaccine versus placebo. The TCR sequence derives from a person aged 18 to 59 who received the Ad26.COV2.S COVID-19 vaccine or a placebo.

This CDR3 is CASSPYVSNEQYF. CDR3 DNA: TGTGCCAGCAGCCCCTACGTATCGAACGAGCAGTACTTC. This chain uses TRBV7-2 with TRBJ2-7; D gene uncertain. CDR1 and CDR2 from the germline V gene are SGHTA and FQGNSA. CDR3 length: 13 amino acids. V was pared by 5 bases and J by 5 bases, with 13 bases between.